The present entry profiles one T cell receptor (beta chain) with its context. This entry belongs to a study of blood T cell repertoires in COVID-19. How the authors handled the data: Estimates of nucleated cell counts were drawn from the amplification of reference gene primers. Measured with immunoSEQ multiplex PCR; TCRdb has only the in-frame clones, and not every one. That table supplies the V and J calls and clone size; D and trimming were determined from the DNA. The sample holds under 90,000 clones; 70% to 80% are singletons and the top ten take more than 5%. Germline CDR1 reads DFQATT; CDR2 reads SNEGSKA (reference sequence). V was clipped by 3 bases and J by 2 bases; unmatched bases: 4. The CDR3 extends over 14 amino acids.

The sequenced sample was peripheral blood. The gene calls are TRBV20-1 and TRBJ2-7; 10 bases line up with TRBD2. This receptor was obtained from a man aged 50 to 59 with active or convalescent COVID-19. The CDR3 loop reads CSASNSGGAYEQYF. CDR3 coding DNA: TGCAGTGCTAGTAACAGCGGGGGGGCCTACGAGCAGTACTTC.